This T cell receptor (beta chain) was captured by sequencing in a study of vaccination and CD4 T cells after COVID-19. Looking at the study overall: Convalescent individuals exhibited SARS-CoV-2 positivity on nasal swab PCR, with about 9 mild and one severe presentation. Stimuli were overlapping spike peptide pools of SARS-CoV-2 and three common cold coronaviruses (HCoV-NL63, HCoV-OC43, HCoV-229E).

On this clonotype: Its target is unknown.

The treatment is: approximately nine-day PBMC culture with coronavirus spike peptide pools or control peptides (ViraFEST assay). Expansion of antigen-specific T cells with peptide pools by ViraFEST preceded sequencing of TCRs. Sequencing of cultured CD4+ T cell DNA used the Oncomine TCR Beta short-read assay. TCRdb passed the PCR reads through MiXCR, listing each CDR3 protein once. The sample lists about 12,000 distinct CDR3 sequences, 60% seen once, with approximately 22% in the top ten. Deletions cut 2 bases from V and 0 bases from J, with 11 bases between. The CDR3 sequence is 16 residues long. Germline V gives CDR1 SNHLY, CDR2 FYNNEI.

The chain combines TRBV2 with TRBJ1-3; D call uncertain. The sequenced sample consisted of CD4+ T cells from blood, cultured in vitro. The sequence came from a human donor who had recovered from COVID-19. CDR3 region: CASSEQALNSGNTIYF. In nucleotides, the CDR3 is TGTGCCAGCAGTGAACAGGCCTTGAACTCTGGAAACACCATATATTTT.